This T cell receptor beta chain was sequenced in a study of T cell repertoires in cytomegalovirus infection. Overall study: Based on public TCR beta signatures, there were indications of CMV infection and of a matching HLA type.

With 5 bases removed from V and 4 bases from J, the gap between germline ends came to 5 bases. Germline loops: CDR1 LNHDA, CDR2 SQIVND (reference sequence). CDR3 size: 11 residues. A single record per CDR3 protein comes from TCRdb applying MiXCR to the reads. The data hold fewer than 850,000 distinct CDR3 sequences, with around 29% observed a single time. In the case of this clonotype: The antigen is undetermined.

The rearrangement uses TRBV19 and TRBJ1-1; D remains unclear. The source material was cultured CD8+ T cells from PBMCs, sampled from culture after CMV antigen stimulation. The receptor was isolated from a human donor in good health (CMV status not recorded). Some clones in this sample may be carry-over from other donors' samples. CDR3 coding DNA: TGTGCCAGTAGTCACGTCACTGAAGCTTTCTTT. This translates into CASSHVTEAFF.